Below, 32 T cell receptor beta chains from the same sample are listed, as sequenced in a study of Ad26.COV2.S vaccination and SARS-CoV-2 variants. TCRdb's table, derived via immunoSEQ multiplex PCR, lists solely in-frame clones and lacks some. The sample holds around 240,000 clones; approximately 87% are singletons and the top ten take about 10%. The treatment denotes: around 19 received Ad26.COV2.S at low or high dose, single or two shots; 5 received placebo; per-sample allocation not given. After the first vaccine or placebo injection, samples were drawn on day 63. This specimen consisted of peripheral blood, obtained in a trial of Ad26.COV2.S vaccine versus placebo. The receptors originated from a person between 18 and 65 years old who received the Ad26.COV2.S COVID-19 vaccine or a placebo.

This chain links TRBV2 with TRBJ2-7; maybe TRBD2 (5 bases). This CDR3 is built from 16 residues. CDR1 and CDR2 from the germline V gene are SNHLY and FYNNEI. Trimming stripped 2 bases from V and 3 bases from J, with 17 bases between. CDR3 in DNA: TGTGCCAGCAGTGAATCTTCTACAGAGGCGGGCTACGAGCAGTACTTC. The encoded protein is CASSESSTEAGYEQYF.

On this clone: Compared with germline, one end of the junction differs, possibly owing to a read error. The rearrangement links TRBV6-4 to TRBJ1-1; possibly TRBD1 for D (5 bases). The germline V gene encodes CDR1 MRHNA and CDR2 SNTAGT. The length of the CDR3 is 14 residues. The CDR3 region has the DNA TGTGCCAGCAGTGAGCAGTGGGGGAACCCTGAAGCTTTCTTT. Translation: CASSEQWGNPEAFF.

The gene calls are TRBV20-1 and TRBJ2-2; D remains unclear. The V gene lost 3 bases and the J gene lost 1 base, with 9 bases spanning the gap. This CDR3 contains 14 residues. The germline V gene encodes CDR1 DFQATT and CDR2 SNEGSKA (reference sequence). The CDR3 nucleotides are TGCAGTGCTAGTATTCGTAGGAACACCGGGGAGCTGTTTTTT. It translates to CSASIRRNTGELFF.

The gene calls are TRBV28 and TRBJ1-5, with D perhaps matching TRBD1 (5 bases). The CDR3 spans 17 residues. Germline CDR1 and CDR2: MDHEN and SYDVKM. The V end lost 3 bases, the J end lost 4 bases, and 19 bases lay between the germline ends. The CDR3 bases are TGTGCCAGCAGTTTCTCCCAGGGAACCGACGGGAATCAGCCCCAGCATTTT. This translates into CASSFSQGTDGNQPQHF.

V gene TRBV4-1 combines with J gene TRBJ1-3; TRBD1 is a possible D gene (6 bases). V lost 0 bases and J lost 0, with 15 bases in between. This CDR3 has 18 residues. Germline V gene data show CDR1 as MGHRA and CDR2 as YSYEKL. The CDR3 here is CASSQDPGGFRSGNTIYF. In DNA, the CDR3 is TGCGCCAGCAGCCAAGATCCGGGGGGCTTCCGCTCTGGAAACACCATATATTTT.

This chain links TRBV6-1 with TRBJ2-2; unclear D gene. The germline V gene encodes CDR1 MNHNS and CDR2 SASEGT. This CDR3 contains 15 residues. Trimming removed 3 bases from V and 2 bases from J, with 10 bases in between. The CDR3 sequence is CASSEGRPNTGELFF. CDR3 bases: TGTGCCAGCAGTGAGGGTCGCCCCAACACCGGGGAGCTGTTTTTT.

The chain couples TRBV6-6 to TRBJ1-5; D is possibly TRBD1 (5 bases). Per germline, CDR1 MNHNY and CDR2 SVGAGI (reference sequence). CDR3 size: 15 residues. Trimming stripped 2 bases from V and 6 bases from J, with 14 bases between. The CDR3 DNA is TGTGCCAGCAGTTACGGGACTAAGGGCGGTCAGCCCCAGCATTTT. It is translated as CASSYGTKGGQPQHF.

The rearrangement joins TRBV24-1 to TRBJ2-3, with 8 bases identical to TRBD1. The CDR3 is 16 residues long. The V gene's germline CDR1 is KGHDR and CDR2 SFDVKD. Germline trimming cut 4 bases from V and 2 bases from J; bases unmatched to any gene: 7. CDR3 region: CATSDLGTGTTDTQYF. In DNA form, the CDR3 reads TGTGCCACCAGTGACTTAGGGACAGGAACCACAGATACGCAGTATTTT.

This clone was seen just once. The genes are TRBV2 and TRBJ2-7; D is unclear. CDR3 size: 12 residues. V was pared by 6 bases and J by 5 bases, with 11 bases between. CDR1 is SNHLY, CDR2 FYNNEI, per germline. The CDR3 is CASRREVHEQYF. Written as DNA, the CDR3 is TGTGCCAGCAGGCGTGAGGTCCACGAGCAGTACTTC.

The chain combines TRBV9 with TRBJ2-2; TRBD1 matches at 7 bases. Germline V lookup: CDR1 SGDLS, CDR2 YYNGEE. V was clipped by 4 bases and J by 2 bases; unmatched bases: 5. The CDR3 is 15 amino acids. The DNA of the CDR3 is TGTGCCAGCAGCCCGGGACAGCTCAACACCGGGGAGCTGTTTTTT. Translating gives CASSPGQLNTGELFF. The entire variable domain, with the rest obtained from reference TRBV9 and TRBJ2-2, is as follows: DSGVTQTPKHLITATGQRVTLRCSPRSGDLSVYWYQQSLDQGLQFLIQYYNGEERAKGNILERFSAQQFPDLHSELNLSSLELGDSALYFCASSPGQLNTGELFFGEGSRLTVL.

The genes are TRBV9 and TRBJ2-5; maybe TRBD2 (6 bases). The CDR3 has 15 amino acids. The V end lost 3 bases, the J end lost 5 bases, and 17 bases lay between the germline ends. Germline V gene data show CDR1 as SGDLS and CDR2 as YYNGEE. In DNA, the CDR3 is TGTGCCAGCAGCGCCCAGGGACCCGGAGGGGAGACCCAGTACTTC. Protein sequence: CASSAQGPGGETQYF. Using reference TRBV9 and TRBJ2-5 for the parts outside the CDR3, the full variable domain is DSGVTQTPKHLITATGQRVTLRCSPRSGDLSVYWYQQSLDQGLQFLIQYYNGEERAKGNILERFSAQQFPDLHSELNLSSLELGDSALYFCASSAQGPGGETQYFGPGTRLLVL.

The chain combines TRBV5-5 with TRBJ2-7; no clear D gene. CDR1 SGHKS and CDR2 YYEKEE come from the germline V gene (reference sequence). Trimming stripped 0 bases from V and 2 bases from J, with 12 bases between. This CDR3 has 15 amino acids. This chain's CDR3 is CASSLVIFPAYEQYF. CDR3 bases: TGTGCCAGCAGCTTGGTTATTTTCCCGGCCTACGAGCAGTACTTC.

The V call is TRBV6-2 or TRBV6-3, the J call TRBJ2-6; D unclear. Per germline, CDR1 MNHEY and CDR2 SVGEGT. Trimming took 5 bases from V and 0 from J, leaving 5 bases between them. This CDR3 has 14 residues. As DNA, the CDR3 is TGTGCCAGCAGTAGCCTCTCTGGGGCCAACGTCCTGACTTTC. This encodes CASSSLSGANVLTF.

This clone was observed a single time. The chain couples TRBV4-3 to TRBJ1-2; 9 bases align to TRBD1. The CDR3 is 16 residues long. CDR1 and CDR2 (germline): LGHNA, YSLEER. V was pared by 3 bases and J by 2 bases, with 7 bases of the junction left unmatched. The CDR3 DNA reads as TGCGCCAGCAGCCATACGGGACAGGGTATAAACTATGGCTACACCTTC. Amino acids: CASSHTGQGINYGYTF.

V usage is TRBV24-1 and J usage is TRBJ2-5; TRBD2 aligns across 11 bases. The V gene end was trimmed by 0 bases and the J gene end by 2 bases; junction bases not matched to a gene: 13. The CDR3 totals 20 residues. CDR1 and CDR2 (germline): KGHDR, SFDVKD. The CDR3 DNA is TGTGCCACCAGTGATTTGGCACCCGGAATAGCGGGAGGGCAGCAAGAGACCCAGTACTTC. Translation gives CATSDLAPGIAGGQQETQYF.

This clone appeared once. The chain couples TRBV4-1 to TRBJ2-1; 8 bases are a match to TRBD2. Germline loops: CDR1 MGHRA, CDR2 YSYEKL. This CDR3 spans 15 amino acids. With V trimmed by 1 base and J by 7 bases, 6 bases remained unmatched. The CDR3 here is CASSQVGLAQNEQFF. CDR3 sequence (DNA): TGCGCCAGCAGCCAAGTCGGACTAGCTCAAAATGAGCAGTTCTTC.

The J gene is TRBJ2-3, the V gene TRBV6-4; TRBD2 matches at 12 bases. Per germline, CDR1 MRHNA and CDR2 SNTAGT. CDR3 length: 18 amino acids. V was clipped by 3 bases and J by 0 bases; unmatched bases: 7. CDR3: CASSERTSGVPSTDTQYF. The CDR3 DNA sequence: TGTGCCAGCAGTGAAAGGACTAGCGGGGTCCCTAGCACAGATACGCAGTATTTT.

The rearrangement joins TRBV7-2 to TRBJ2-3, with 8 bases aligning to TRBD2. The V and J ends lost 1 base and 4 bases, in that order; junction bases with no gene match: 4. The germline V gene encodes CDR1 SGHTA and CDR2 FQGNSA. The CDR3 length is 15 residues. The CDR3 DNA sequence: TGTGCCAGCAGCTTAGTCGGGGGGGCAGCAGATACGCAGTATTTT. Translation: CASSLVGGAADTQYF.

This clone was found a few times. The V and J genes are TRBV12-3 or TRBV12-4 and TRBJ1-1; D is uncertain. This CDR3 region has 12 residues. V dropped 6 bases and J dropped 4 bases, with 9 bases sitting between them. CDR3 DNA: TGTGCCAGCAGCTGGGGAGGCACTGAAGCTTTCTTT. Its protein is CASSWGGTEAFF.

This sequence joins TRBV30 and TRBJ2-5; perhaps TRBD2 as D (6 bases). Germline V gene data show CDR1 as GTSNPN and CDR2 as SVGIG (reference sequence). This CDR3 region has 15 residues. V was pared by 0 bases and J by 9 bases, with 20 bases between. In DNA form, the CDR3 reads TGTGCCTGGAGTGTACGGGAGCGCACGCCTTTGGCCCAGTACTTC. This gives the protein CAWSVRERTPLAQYF.

The J gene is TRBJ2-2, the V gene TRBV27, with D perhaps assigned TRBD1 or TRBD2 (6 bases each). The CDR3 length is 19 residues. The germline CDR1 and CDR2 sequences are MNHEY and SMNVEV (reference sequence). The V gene lost 3 bases and the J gene lost 0 bases, with 20 bases spanning the gap. The chain's CDR3 is CASSFRLGGGTPNTGELFF. The CDR3 DNA reads as TGTGCCAGCAGTTTCCGTTTGGGGGGCGGGACACCGAACACCGGGGAGCTGTTTTTT.

The V gene is TRBV19, the J gene TRBJ2-5; D tentatively reads TRBD1 or TRBD2 (6 bases each). The V gene lost 0 bases and the J gene lost 0 bases, with 11 bases spanning the gap. The CDR3 is 16 amino acids. The germline CDR1 and CDR2 sequences are LNHDA and SQIVND (reference sequence). CDR3 DNA: TGTGCCAGTAGTATAGATGGCGGGACATACCAAGAGACCCAGTACTTC. Translation gives CASSIDGGTYQETQYF.

The CDR3, as DNA: TGTGCCAGCAGCGGGGGGGCCGACGATACGCAGTATTTT. This codes for CASSGGADDTQYF. The gene calls are TRBV7-6 and TRBJ2-3; D is perhaps TRBD2 (7 bases). This CDR3 region has 13 residues. V gave up 5 bases and J gave up 6 bases, with 12 bases separating them. CDR1 is SGHVS and CDR2 is FNYEAQ in the germline V gene. The full variable domain, its missing parts supplied by reference TRBV7-6 and TRBJ2-3, is GAGVSQSPRYKVTKRGQDVALRCDPISGHVSLYWYRQALGQGPEFLTYFNYEAQQDKSGLPNDRFSAERPEGSISTLTIQRTEQRDSAMYRCASSGGADDTQYFGPGTRLTVL.

The chain carries TRBV27 and TRBJ2-1; tentatively, D is TRBD1 or TRBD2 (5 bases each). The CDR3 covers 14 residues. Germline V gene data show CDR1 as MNHEY and CDR2 as SMNVEV (reference sequence). Trimming left V 0 bases short and J 12 bases short, with 15 bases between. For the CDR3, the DNA is TGTGCCAGCAGTTTATCGGCCGGGACCCTCGGGCAGTTCTTC. It specifies CASSLSAGTLGQFF.

The V call is TRBV3-1 (or the pseudogene TRBV3-2), the J call TRBJ1-3; D may be TRBD1 (6 bases). The CDR3 totals 15 residues. CDR1 and CDR2 from the germline V gene are LGHDT and YNNKEL (reference sequence). V was trimmed by 5 bases and J by 3 bases, leaving 14 bases between them. DNA of the CDR3: TGTGCCAGCAGCATCACAGGGTTGGTTGGAAACACCATATATTTT. It codes for CASSITGLVGNTIYF.

In DNA, the CDR3 is TGCAGCGTTGAGTTACAGCTAAAAGAGACCCAGTACTTC. This translates into CSVELQLKETQYF. The chain combines TRBV29-1 with TRBJ2-5; no clear D gene. The CDR3 is 13 residues long. With 3 bases removed from V and 3 bases from J, the gap between germline ends came to 11 bases. Looked up from germline, CDR1 is SQVTM and CDR2 is ANQGSEA.

The genes are TRBV28 and TRBJ1-3; maybe TRBD1 (6 bases). Deletions cut 5 bases from V and 4 bases from J, with 18 bases between. Germline loops: CDR1 MDHEN, CDR2 SYDVKM. The CDR3 is 16 residues long. The CDR3 bases are TGTGCCAGCAGTCCTGCGGGGGCGCGGGTAGGAAACACCATATATTTT. Translated: CASSPAGARVGNTIYF. The full variable domain, in which reference TRBV28 and TRBJ1-3 provide the parts outside the CDR3, is DVKVTQSSRYLVKRTGEKVFLECVQDMDHENMFWYRQDPGLGLRLIYFSYDVKMKEKGDIPEGYSVSREKKERFSLILESASTNQTSMYLCASSPAGARVGNTIYFGEGSWLTVV.

This sequence joins TRBV5-1 and TRBJ2-3; 9 bases match TRBD1. The CDR3 runs to 15 residues. V lost 3 bases to trimming and J lost 3 bases; unmatched junction nucleotides: 5. Germline V gene sequence: CDR1 SGHRS, CDR2 YFSETQ. The CDR3 protein is CASSSGQGRTDTQYF. Written as DNA, the CDR3 is TGCGCCAGCAGCTCGGGACAGGGAAGGACAGATACGCAGTATTTT.

The chain combines TRBV28 with TRBJ2-7; D ambiguous. Trimming shortened V by 3 bases and J by 4 bases, and 10 bases separated the two germline ends. The CDR3 totals 13 residues. The germline gives CDR1 MDHEN, CDR2 SYDVKM. The CDR3 DNA reads as TGTGCCAGCAGTTTGTTAGGGATTTACGAGCAGTACTTC. Translating it yields CASSLLGIYEQYF.

This chain connects TRBV9 to TRBJ2-7, with 8 positions matching TRBD1. CDR1 and CDR2 from the germline V gene are SGDLS and YYNGEE. The CDR3 spans 15 residues. V gave up 4 bases and J gave up 6 bases; unmatched junction bases: 12. This CDR3 reads CASSPPTGAPGEQYF. CDR3 sequence (DNA): TGTGCCAGCAGCCCTCCGACAGGGGCCCCCGGCGAGCAGTACTTC.

The genes are TRBV2 and TRBJ1-6; 7 nucleotides agree with TRBD1. Germline values: CDR1 SNHLY, CDR2 FYNNEI. The CDR3 is made up of 17 amino acids. V shed 8 bases, J shed 4 bases, and the junction held 14 bases outside the gene matches. The CDR3 sequence is CASGIKGGEIYNSPLHF. The CDR3 DNA sequence: TGTGCCAGCGGGATCAAAGGGGGCGAAATATATAATTCACCCCTCCACTTT.

A note on this clone: Other DNA variants within this sample encode the same CDR3. The chain joins TRBV7-2 to TRBJ2-7; the match to TRBD1 covers 7 bases. Trimming took 1 base from V and 2 from J; bases not matched to a gene: 2. Germline loops: CDR1 SGHTA, CDR2 FQGNSA. CDR3 length: 14 residues. CDR3 region: CASSLGGGPYEQYF. CDR3 DNA sequence: TGTGCCAGCAGCTTAGGAGGGGGCCCCTACGAGCAGTACTTC.